The TCR beta chain under discussion was sequenced for a study of human T cells and chemical hapten exposure. Whole-study context: After 6 days, upper back 0.01% DPC patch tests were scored. Variability of per-sample TCR yields stemmed mainly from small differences in pooled library volume.

As handled by the study authors: Samples had a median of about 96,000 TCRs, ranging roughly 23,224 to 700,000. TCRdb reprocessed the RACE reads with MiXCR, giving one entry per CDR3 protein. The V and J calls follow TCRdb's processing rather than the paper's. This table has 75,000 to 100,000 distinct CDR3 sequences, about 12% appearing once. This clonotype was counted ten times or more. Trimming took 8 bases from V and 2 from J, leaving 12 bases between them. Per the germline V gene, CDR1 is SGHAT and CDR2 is FQDESV (reference sequence). The length of the CDR3 is 13 residues. Time point given: patch test 1, 2 weeks after DPC sensitization. As to treatment: therapeutic diphenylcyclopropenone sensitization with weekly scalp DPC. Ahead of applying each patch test, blood was sampled.

Sequenced here: whole blood, sampled in connection with sensitization to the hapten diphenylcyclopropenone (DPC). The genes are TRBV11-1 and TRBJ1-2; D is uncertain. This TCR derives from an older woman with alopecia areata. Some clones in this sample may be carry-over from other donors' samples. CDR3: CASGEKGNYGYTF. The DNA for the CDR3 is TGTGCCAGCGGGGAAAAAGGAAACTATGGCTACACCTTC.